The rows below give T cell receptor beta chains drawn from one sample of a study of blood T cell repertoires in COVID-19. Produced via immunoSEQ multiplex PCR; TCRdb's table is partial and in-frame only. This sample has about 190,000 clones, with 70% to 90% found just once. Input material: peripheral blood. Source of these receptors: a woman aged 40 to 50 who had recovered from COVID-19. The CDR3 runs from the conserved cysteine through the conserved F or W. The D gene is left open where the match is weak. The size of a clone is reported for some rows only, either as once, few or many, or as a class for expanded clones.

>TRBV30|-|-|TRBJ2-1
CAWSGLPRRRTYNEQFF
TGTGCCTGGAGTGGCCTACCCCGAAGGAGAACCTACAATGAGCAGTTCTTC
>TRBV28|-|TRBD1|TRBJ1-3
CASSPPQGTGNTIYF
TGTGCCAGCAGTCCACCACAGGGGACTGGAAACACCATATATTTT
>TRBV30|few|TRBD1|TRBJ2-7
CAWRIGTGWFYEQYF
TGTGCCTGGAGGATAGGGACAGGATGGTTCTACGAGCAGTACTTC
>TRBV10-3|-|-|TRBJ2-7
CAISDSHQGIYEQYF
TGTGCCATCAGTGACTCTCACCAGGGCATCTACGAGCAGTACTTC
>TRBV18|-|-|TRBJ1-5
CASSPWQNSNQPQHF
TGTGCCAGCTCACCGTGGCAGAATAGCAATCAGCCCCAGCATTTT
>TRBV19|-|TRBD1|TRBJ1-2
CASSTRTGANYGYTF
TGTGCCAGTAGTACTCGGACAGGGGCGAACTATGGCTACACCTTC
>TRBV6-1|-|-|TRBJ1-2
CASSAVYGYTF
TGTGCCAGCAGTGCAGTATATGGCTACACCTTC
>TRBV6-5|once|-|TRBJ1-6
CASTWGSAYNSPLHF
TGTGCCAGCACTTGGGGCAGCGCCTATAATTCACCCCTCCACTTT
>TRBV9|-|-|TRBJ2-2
CASSRVGDSMNTGELFF
TGTGCCAGCAGCCGGGTAGGGGACTCGATGAACACCGGGGAGCTGTTTTTT
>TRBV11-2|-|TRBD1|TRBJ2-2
CASSLGPTGHTGELFF
TGTGCCAGCAGCTTAGGTCCGACAGGGCACACCGGGGAGCTGTTTTTT
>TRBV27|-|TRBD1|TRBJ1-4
CASRPTARGLANEKLFF
TGTGCCAGCAGGCCGACCGCCAGGGGGCTCGCTAATGAAAAACTGTTTTTT
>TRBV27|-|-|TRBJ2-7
CASSSPGRGSSYEQYF
TGTGCCAGCAGTTCTCCGGGGAGGGGGAGCTCCTACGAGCAGTACTTC
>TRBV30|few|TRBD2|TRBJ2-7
CAWTGLAGLSSYEQYF
TGTGCCTGGACGGGACTAGCGGGCCTGAGCTCCTACGAGCAGTACTTC
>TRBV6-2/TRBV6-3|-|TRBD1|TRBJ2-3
CASSYSGQGATDTQYF
TGTGCCAGCAGTTACTCGGGACAGGGAGCCACAGATACGCAGTATTTT
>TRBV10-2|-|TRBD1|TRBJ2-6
CASSESDRAGANVLTF
TGCGCCAGCAGTGAGTCAGACAGGGCCGGGGCCAACGTCCTGACTTTC
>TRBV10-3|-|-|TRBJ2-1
CAISEGAPTGAYNEQFF
TGTGCCATCAGTGAAGGGGCCCCGACGGGGGCCTACAATGAGCAGTTCTTC
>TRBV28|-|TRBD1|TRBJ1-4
CASSLSARGREKLFF
TGTGCCAGCAGTTTATCGGCCAGGGGGAGGGAAAAACTGTTTTTT
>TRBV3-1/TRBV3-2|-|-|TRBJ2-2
CATHAGTVETGELFF
TGTGCCACCCATGCCGGGACTGTGGAAACCGGGGAGCTGTTTTTT
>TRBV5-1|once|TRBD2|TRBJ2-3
CASSLVGGPTDTQYF
TGCGCCAGCAGCTTGGTGGGAGGGCCAACAGATACGCAGTATTTT
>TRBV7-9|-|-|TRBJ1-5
CASSSGHRGQPQHF
TGTGCCAGCAGCTCAGGGCACCGCGGACAGCCCCAGCATTTT
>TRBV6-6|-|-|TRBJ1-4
CASSSETGLEKLFF
TGTGCCAGCAGTTCCGAGACAGGTCTTGAAAAACTGTTTTTT
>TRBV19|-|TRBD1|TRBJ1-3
CASSRQGGGNTIYF
TGTGCCAGTAGTAGACAGGGCGGTGGAAACACCATATATTTT
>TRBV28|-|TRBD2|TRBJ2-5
CASSRPGLAGPYF
TGTGCCAGCAGTCGCCCGGGACTAGCGGGCCCCTACTTC
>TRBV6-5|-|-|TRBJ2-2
CASSLSRVNTGELFF
TGTGCCAGCAGCCTCTCGCGGGTGAACACCGGGGAGCTGTTTTTT
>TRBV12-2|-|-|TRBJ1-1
CASRLARDTLFFRSEAFF
TGTGCAAGTCGCTTAGCGAGGGACACACTGTTTTTTAGATCTGAAGCTTTCTTT
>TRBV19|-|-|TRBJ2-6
CASSSPHYSGANVLTF
TGTGCCAGTAGTAGTCCGCACTACTCTGGGGCCAACGTCCTGACTTTC
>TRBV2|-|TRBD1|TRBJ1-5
CASSEGRQGDSYSNQPQHF
TGTGCCAGCAGTGAAGGAAGGCAGGGGGACTCCTATAGCAATCAGCCCCAGCATTTT
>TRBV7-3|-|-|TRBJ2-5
CASTLGAGETQYF
TGTGCCAGCACCCTGGGGGCGGGAGAGACCCAGTACTTC
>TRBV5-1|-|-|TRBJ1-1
CASSFGQNTEAFF
TGCGCCAGCAGCTTTGGACAGAACACTGAAGCTTTCTTT
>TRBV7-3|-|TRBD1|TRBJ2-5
CASSAQGQGETQYF
TGTGCCAGCAGCGCCCAAGGACAGGGAGAGACCCAGTACTTC
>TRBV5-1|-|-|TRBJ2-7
CASSLAKTERAYEQYF
TGCGCCAGCAGCTTGGCCAAAACGGAGAGAGCCTACGAGCAGTACTTC
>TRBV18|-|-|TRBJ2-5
CASSPPNSQETQYF
TGTGCCAGCTCACCACCGAACAGCCAAGAGACCCAGTACTTC
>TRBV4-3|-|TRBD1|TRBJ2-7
CASSLRDRGQNEQYF
TGCGCCAGCAGCCTCCGGGACAGGGGACAAAACGAGCAGTACTTC
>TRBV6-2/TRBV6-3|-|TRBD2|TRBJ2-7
CASSLLAESYEQYF
TGTGCCAGCAGTCTACTAGCGGAGTCCTACGAGCAGTACTTC
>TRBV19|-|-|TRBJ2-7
CASSTQGGHEQYF
TGTGCCAGTAGCACCCAGGGGGGCCACGAGCAGTACTTC
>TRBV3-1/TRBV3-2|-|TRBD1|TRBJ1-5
CASSQDPRTGDSQPQHF
TGTGCCAGCAGCCAAGACCCACGGACAGGGGACAGTCAGCCCCAGCATTTT
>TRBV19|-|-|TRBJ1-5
CASSIGAGSNQPQHF
TGTGCCAGTAGTATAGGGGCGGGAAGCAATCAGCCCCAGCATTTT
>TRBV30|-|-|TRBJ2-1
CAWSAGARRSYNEQFF
TGTGCCTGGAGTGCAGGGGCCAGACGCTCCTACAATGAGCAGTTCTTC
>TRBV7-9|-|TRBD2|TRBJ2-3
CASSSRLAGGTDTQYF
TGTGCCAGCAGCTCTAGACTAGCGGGAGGCACAGATACGCAGTATTTT
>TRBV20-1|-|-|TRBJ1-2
CSARIGEGYTF
TGCAGTGCTAGAATCGGGGAGGGCTACACCTTC
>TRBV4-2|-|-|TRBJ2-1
CASSQPLAGSYNEQFF
TGTGCCAGCAGCCAACCGCTTGCGGGGTCCTACAATGAGCAGTTCTTC
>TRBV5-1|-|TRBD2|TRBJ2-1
CASSREGHLYNEQFF
TGCGCCAGCAGCCGGGAGGGACACCTGTACAATGAGCAGTTCTTC
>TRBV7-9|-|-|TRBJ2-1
CASSRTRTSGDEQFF
TGTGCCAGCAGCCGGACCAGAACTAGTGGGGATGAGCAGTTCTTC
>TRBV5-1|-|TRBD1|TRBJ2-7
CASSRRGQAGYEQYF
TGCGCCAGCAGCCGACGAGGACAGGCAGGTTACGAGCAGTACTTC